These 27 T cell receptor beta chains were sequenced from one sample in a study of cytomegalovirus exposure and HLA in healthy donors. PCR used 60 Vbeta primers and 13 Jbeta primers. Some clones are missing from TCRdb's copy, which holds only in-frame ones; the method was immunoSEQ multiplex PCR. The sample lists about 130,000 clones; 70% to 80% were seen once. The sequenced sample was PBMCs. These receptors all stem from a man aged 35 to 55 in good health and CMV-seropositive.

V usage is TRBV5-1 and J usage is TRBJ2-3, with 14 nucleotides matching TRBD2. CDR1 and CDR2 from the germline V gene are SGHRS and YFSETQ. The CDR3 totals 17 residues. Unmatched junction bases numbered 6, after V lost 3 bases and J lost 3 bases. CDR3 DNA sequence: TGCGCCAGCAGCTGGGGACTAGCGGGAGTAAAGACAGATACGCAGTATTTT. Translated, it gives CASSWGLAGVKTDTQYF.

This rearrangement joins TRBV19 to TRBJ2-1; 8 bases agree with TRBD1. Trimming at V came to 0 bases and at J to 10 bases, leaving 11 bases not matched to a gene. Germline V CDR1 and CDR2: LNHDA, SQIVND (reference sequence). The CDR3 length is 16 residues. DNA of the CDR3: TGTGCCAGTAGTATAGAAGGACAGGGTCCCTTCCGAGAGCAGTTCTTC. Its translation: CASSIEGQGPFREQFF.

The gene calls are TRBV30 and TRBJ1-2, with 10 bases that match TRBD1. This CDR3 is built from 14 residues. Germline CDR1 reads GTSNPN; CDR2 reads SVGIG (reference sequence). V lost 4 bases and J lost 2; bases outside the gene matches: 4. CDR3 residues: CAWTRDRGNYGYTF. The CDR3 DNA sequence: TGTGCCTGGACCCGGGACAGGGGAAACTATGGCTACACCTTC.

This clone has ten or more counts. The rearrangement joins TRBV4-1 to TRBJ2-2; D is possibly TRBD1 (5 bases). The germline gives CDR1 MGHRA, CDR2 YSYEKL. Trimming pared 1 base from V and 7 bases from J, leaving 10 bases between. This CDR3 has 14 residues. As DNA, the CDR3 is TGCGCCAGCAGCCAAGTGGGGCACTTCGGGGAGCTGTTTTTT. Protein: CASSQVGHFGELFF.

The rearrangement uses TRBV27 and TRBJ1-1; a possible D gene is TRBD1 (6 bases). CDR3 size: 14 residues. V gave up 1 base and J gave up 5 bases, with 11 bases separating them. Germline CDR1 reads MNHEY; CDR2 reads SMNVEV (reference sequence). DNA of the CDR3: TGTGCCAGCAGTTTATTGGTCAGGGGAACTGAAGCTTTCTTT. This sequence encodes CASSLLVRGTEAFF.

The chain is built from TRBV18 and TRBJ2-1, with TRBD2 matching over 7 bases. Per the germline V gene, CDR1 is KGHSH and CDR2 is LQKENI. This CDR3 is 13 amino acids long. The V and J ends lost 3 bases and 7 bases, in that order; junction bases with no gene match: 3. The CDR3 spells CASSPPGGNEQFF. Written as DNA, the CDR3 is TGTGCCAGCTCACCCCCGGGGGGAAATGAGCAGTTCTTC.

The CDR3 loop reads CASRVLGRYEQYF. The CDR3 nucleotides are TGTGCCAGCAGGGTACTAGGGCGTTACGAGCAGTACTTC. The chain is built from TRBV25-1 and TRBJ2-5; D is perhaps TRBD2 (5 bases). Near its end, the DNA agrees better with TRBJ2-7, so the J call may be wrong. This CDR3 spans 13 amino acids. Germline V gives CDR1 MGHDK, CDR2 SYGVNS.

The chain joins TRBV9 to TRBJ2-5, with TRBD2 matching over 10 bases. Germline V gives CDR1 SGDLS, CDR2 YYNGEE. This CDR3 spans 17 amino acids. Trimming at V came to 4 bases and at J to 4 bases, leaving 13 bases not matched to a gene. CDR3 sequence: CASSPWAEREGRETQYF. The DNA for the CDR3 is TGTGCCAGCAGCCCCTGGGCGGAGCGGGAGGGCCGAGAGACCCAGTACTTC.

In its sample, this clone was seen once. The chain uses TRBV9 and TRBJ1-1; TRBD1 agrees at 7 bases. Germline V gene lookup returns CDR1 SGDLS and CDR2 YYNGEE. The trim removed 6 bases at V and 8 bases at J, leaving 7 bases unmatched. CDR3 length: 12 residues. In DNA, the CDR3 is TGTGCCAGCACCGGAGGGGGCAGGGAAGCTTTCTTT. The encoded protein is CASTGGGREAFF. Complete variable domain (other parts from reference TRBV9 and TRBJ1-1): DSGVTQTPKHLITATGQRVTLRCSPRSGDLSVYWYQQSLDQGLQFLIQYYNGEERAKGNILERFSAQQFPDLHSELNLSSLELGDSALYFCASTGGGREAFFGQGTRLTVV.

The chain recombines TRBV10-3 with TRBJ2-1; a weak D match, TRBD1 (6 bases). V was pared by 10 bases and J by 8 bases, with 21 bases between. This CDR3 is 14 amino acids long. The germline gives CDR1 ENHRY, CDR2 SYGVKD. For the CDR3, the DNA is TGTGCCACCCGGTTGGCCAGGGGAATAGATGAGCAGTTCTTC. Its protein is CATRLARGIDEQFF.

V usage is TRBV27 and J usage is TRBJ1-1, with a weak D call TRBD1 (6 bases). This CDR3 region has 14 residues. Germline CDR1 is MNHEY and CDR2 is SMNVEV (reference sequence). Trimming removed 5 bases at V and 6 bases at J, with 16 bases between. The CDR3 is CASSANGQRAEAFF. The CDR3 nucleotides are TGTGCCAGCAGTGCGAACGGACAGAGAGCTGAAGCTTTCTTT.

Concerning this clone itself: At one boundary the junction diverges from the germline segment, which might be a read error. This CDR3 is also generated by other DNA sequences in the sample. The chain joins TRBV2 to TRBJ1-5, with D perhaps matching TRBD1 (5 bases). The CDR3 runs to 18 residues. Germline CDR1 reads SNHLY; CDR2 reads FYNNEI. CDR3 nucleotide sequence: TGTGCCAGCAGCGAAGGGAGCGGGACCACTCGGGGCAATCAGCCCCAGCATTTT. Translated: CASSEGSGTTRGNQPQHF.

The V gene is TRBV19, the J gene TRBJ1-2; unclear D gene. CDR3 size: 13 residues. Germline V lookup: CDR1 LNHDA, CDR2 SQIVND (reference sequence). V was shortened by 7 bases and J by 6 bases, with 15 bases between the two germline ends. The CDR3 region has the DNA TGTGCCAGTACCCGAGGCGGGGTTGATGGCTACACCTTC. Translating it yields CASTRGGVDGYTF.

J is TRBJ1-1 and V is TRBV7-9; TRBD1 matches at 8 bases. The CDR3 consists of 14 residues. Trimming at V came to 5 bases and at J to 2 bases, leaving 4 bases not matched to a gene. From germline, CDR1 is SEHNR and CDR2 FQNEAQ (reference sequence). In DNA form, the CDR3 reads TGTGCCAGCAGCCCAGGACAGGGAAACACTGAAGCTTTCTTT. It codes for CASSPGQGNTEAFF.

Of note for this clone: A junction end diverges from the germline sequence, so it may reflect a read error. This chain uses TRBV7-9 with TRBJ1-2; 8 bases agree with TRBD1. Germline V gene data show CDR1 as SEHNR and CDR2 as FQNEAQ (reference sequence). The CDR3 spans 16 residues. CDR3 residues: CSSSLAGTGRVYGYTF. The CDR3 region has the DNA TGTTCCAGCAGCTTAGCCGGGACAGGCCGGGTCTATGGCTACACCTTC. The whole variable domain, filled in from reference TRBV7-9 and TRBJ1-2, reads DTGVSQNPRHKITKRGQNVTFRCDPISEHNRLYWYRQTLGQGPEFLTYFQNEAQLEKSRLLSDRFSAERPKGSFSTLEIQRTEQGDSAMYLCSSSLAGTGRVYGYTFGSGTRLTVV.

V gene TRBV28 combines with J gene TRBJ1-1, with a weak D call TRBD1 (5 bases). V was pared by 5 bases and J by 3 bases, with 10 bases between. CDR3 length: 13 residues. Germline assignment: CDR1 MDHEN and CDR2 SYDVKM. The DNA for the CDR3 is TGTGCCAGCAGTATGGGGGGGGACACTGAAGCTTTCTTT. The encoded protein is CASSMGGDTEAFF.

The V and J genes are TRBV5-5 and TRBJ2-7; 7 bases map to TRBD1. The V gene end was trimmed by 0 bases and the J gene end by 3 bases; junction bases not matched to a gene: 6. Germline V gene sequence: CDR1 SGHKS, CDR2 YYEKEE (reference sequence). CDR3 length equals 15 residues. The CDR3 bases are TGTGCCAGCAGCTTGGAGGACAGGCTATACTACGAGCAGTACTTC. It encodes CASSLEDRLYYEQYF. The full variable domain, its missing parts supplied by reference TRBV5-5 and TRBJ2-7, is DAGVTQSPTHLIKTRGQQVTLRCSPISGHKSVSWYQQVLGQGPQFIFQYYEKEERGRGNFPDRFSARQFPNYSSELNVNALLLGDSALYLCASSLEDRLYYEQYFGPGTRLTVT.

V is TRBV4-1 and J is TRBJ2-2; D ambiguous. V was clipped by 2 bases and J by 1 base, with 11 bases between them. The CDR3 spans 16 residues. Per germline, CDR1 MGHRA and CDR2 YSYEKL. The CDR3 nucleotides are TGCGCCAGCAGCCAAAGAGGAACTGAGAACACCGGGGAGCTGTTTTTT. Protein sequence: CASSQRGTENTGELFF.

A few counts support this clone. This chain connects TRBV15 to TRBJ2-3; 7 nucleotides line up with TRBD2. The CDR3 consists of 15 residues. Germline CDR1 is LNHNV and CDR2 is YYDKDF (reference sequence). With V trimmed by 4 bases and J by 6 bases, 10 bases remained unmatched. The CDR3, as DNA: TGTGCCACCAGCATCCTGAGGGCCGGGGGGGATACGCAGTATTTT. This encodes CATSILRAGGDTQYF.

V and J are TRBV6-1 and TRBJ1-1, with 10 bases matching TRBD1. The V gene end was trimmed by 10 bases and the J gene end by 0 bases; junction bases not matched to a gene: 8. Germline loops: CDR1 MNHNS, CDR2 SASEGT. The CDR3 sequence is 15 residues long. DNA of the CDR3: TGTGCCATCGAGGACAGGGGGGGCATGAACACTGAAGCTTTCTTT. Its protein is CAIEDRGGMNTEAFF.

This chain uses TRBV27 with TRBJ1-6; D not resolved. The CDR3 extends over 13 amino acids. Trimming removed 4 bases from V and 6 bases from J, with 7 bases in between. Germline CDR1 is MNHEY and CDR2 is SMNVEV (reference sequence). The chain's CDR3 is CASSSLGNSPLHF. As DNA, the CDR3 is TGTGCCAGCAGTTCCCTCGGTAATTCACCCCTCCACTTT.

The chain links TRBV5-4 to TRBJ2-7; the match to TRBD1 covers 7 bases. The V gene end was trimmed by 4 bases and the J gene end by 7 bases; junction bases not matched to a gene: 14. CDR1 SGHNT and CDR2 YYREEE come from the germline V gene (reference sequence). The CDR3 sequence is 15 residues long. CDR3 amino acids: CASSLTGTASWEQYF. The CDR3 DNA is TGTGCCAGCAGCCTAACCGGGACAGCCTCCTGGGAGCAGTACTTC.

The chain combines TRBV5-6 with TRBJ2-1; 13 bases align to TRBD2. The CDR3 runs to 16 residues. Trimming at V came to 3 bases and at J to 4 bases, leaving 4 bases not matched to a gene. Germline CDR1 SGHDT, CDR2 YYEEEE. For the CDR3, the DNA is TGTGCCAGCAGCTCACAACTAGCGGGAGGGTACAATGAGCAGTTCTTC. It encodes CASSSQLAGGYNEQFF.

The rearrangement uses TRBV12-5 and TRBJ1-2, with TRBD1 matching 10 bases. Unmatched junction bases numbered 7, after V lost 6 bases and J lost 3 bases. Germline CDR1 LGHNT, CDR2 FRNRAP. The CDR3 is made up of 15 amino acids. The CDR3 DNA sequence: TGTGCTAGTGGCGACTATGGACAGGGGGACTATGGCTACACCTTC. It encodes CASGDYGQGDYGYTF.

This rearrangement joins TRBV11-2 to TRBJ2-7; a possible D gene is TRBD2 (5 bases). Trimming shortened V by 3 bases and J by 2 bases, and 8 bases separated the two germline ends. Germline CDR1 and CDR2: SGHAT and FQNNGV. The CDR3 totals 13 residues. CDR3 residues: CASSFGVPYEQYF. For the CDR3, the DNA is TGTGCCAGCAGCTTCGGGGTCCCCTACGAGCAGTACTTC.

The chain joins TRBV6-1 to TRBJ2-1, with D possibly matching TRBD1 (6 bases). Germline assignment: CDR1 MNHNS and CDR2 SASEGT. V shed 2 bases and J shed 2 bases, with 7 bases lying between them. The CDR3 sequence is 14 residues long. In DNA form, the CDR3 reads TGTGCCAGCAGTGAACAGGGGCCCTACAATGAGCAGTTCTTC. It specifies CASSEQGPYNEQFF.

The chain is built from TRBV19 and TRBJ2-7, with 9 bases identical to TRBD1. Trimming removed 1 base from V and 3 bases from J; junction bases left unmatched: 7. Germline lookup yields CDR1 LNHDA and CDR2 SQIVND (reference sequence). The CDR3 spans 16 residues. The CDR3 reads CASSIGGQGADYEQYF. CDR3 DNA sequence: TGTGCCAGTAGTATAGGGGGACAGGGAGCGGACTACGAGCAGTACTTC.